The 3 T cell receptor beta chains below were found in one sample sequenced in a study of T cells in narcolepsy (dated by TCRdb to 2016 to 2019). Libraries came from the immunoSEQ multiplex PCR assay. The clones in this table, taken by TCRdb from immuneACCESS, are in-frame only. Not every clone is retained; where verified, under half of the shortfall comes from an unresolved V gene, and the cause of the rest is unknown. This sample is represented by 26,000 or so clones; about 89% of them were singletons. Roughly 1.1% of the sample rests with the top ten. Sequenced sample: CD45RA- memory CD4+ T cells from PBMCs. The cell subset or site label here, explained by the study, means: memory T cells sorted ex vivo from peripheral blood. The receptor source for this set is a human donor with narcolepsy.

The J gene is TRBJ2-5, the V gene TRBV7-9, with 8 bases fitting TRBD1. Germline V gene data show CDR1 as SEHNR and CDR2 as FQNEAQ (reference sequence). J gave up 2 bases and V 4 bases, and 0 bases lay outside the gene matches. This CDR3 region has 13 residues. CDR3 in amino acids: CASSWTGQETQYF. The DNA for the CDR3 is TGTGCCAGCAGCTGGACAGGGCAAGAGACCCAGTACTTC.

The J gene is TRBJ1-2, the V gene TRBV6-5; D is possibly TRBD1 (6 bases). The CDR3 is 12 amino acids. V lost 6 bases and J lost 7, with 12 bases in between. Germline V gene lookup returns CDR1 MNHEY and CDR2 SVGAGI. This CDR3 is CASRVGAFGYTF. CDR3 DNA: TGTGCCAGCAGAGTGGGGGCGTTTGGCTACACCTTC.

CDR3 loop: CASTTEGSGNTIYF. The CDR3 DNA sequence: TGTGCCAGCACCACTGAGGGATCCGGAAACACCATATATTTT. The gene calls are TRBV2 and TRBJ1-3, with D unclear. There are 14 residues in the CDR3. Germline-derived CDR1 and CDR2 are SNHLY and FYNNEI. Trimming removed 7 bases at V and 4 bases at J, with 14 bases between.